This T cell receptor (beta chain) was documented in a study of STAT5B mutations in CD4+ large granular lymphocyte leukemia. The study's findings and limits: Compared with healthy controls (2/35), patient top clones favored TRBV06 (8/27). CD4-sorted patient repertoires seemed more clonal than healthy CD4+ repertoires.

The V segment lost 3 bases and the J segment 4 bases; nucleotides outside the gene matches: 12. Germline CDR1 LNHDA, CDR2 SQIVND (reference sequence). The CDR3 is 17 residues long. The survey-level immunoSEQ assay was used. Per the original methods: Lowest detectable productive clonotype frequency was 2.59 x 10-5. Clones were read by immunoSEQ multiplex PCR, and TCRdb kept only the in-frame ones, dropping some. V and J calls plus clone size are reproduced from that table; the DNA served to infer D and trimming. The data contain approximately 30,000 clones, less than 85% of them singletons. Note on this clone: Its antigen remains unidentified.

The sequenced sample consisted of CD4+ T cells from blood buffy coats. This chain uses TRBV19 with TRBJ2-7; 10 positions match TRBD1. The sequence came from a human donor in good health. The CDR3 spells CASSISGTGDRVYEQYF. The CDR3 nucleotides read TGTGCCAGTAGTATTTCAGGGACAGGGGATCGGGTTTACGAGCAGTACTTC.